These 20 T cell receptor beta chains originate from one sample sequenced in a study of shared clonotypes between healthy human individuals. Profiling relied on immunoSEQ multiplex PCR, and the TCRdb table lists in-frame clones only, not all of them. This repertoire shows about 680,000 clones, roughly 72% found once; its top ten account for 1.5% to 2%. Sequencing was performed on memory CD4+ T cells sorted from blood. Subset given: CD45RA-negative fraction. These TCRs come from a woman younger than 45 in good health.

The V and J genes are TRBV30 and TRBJ1-2; D remains unclear. The germline CDR1 and CDR2 sequences are GTSNPN and SVGIG (reference sequence). CDR3 length equals 14 residues. The V end was cut by 2 bases, the J end by 2 bases, with 12 bases between. Here the CDR3 reads CAWSTTVMNYGYTF. The CDR3 DNA reads as TGTGCCTGGAGTACTACAGTGATGAACTATGGCTACACCTTC.

The chain recombines TRBV5-6 with TRBJ1-4, with TRBD1 as a possible D gene (6 bases). In germline, CDR1 is SGHDT, CDR2 YYEEEE. CDR3 size: 15 residues. V shed 3 bases and J shed 5 bases, with 14 bases lying between them. CDR3 nucleotides: TGTGCCAGCAGCTCCCGCACAGGGCAAAATGAAAAACTGTTTTTT. This gives the protein CASSSRTGQNEKLFF. The variable domain in full, completed from reference TRBV5-6 and TRBJ1-4, reads DAGVTQSPTHLIKTRGQQVTLRCSPKSGHDTVSWYQQALGQGPQFIFQYYEEEERQRGNFPDRFSGHQFPNYSSELNVNALLLGDSALYLCASSSRTGQNEKLFFGSGTQLSVL.

The chain recombines TRBV28 with TRBJ2-5, with D possibly matching TRBD1 (5 bases). The CDR3 is 15 amino acids. Trimming stripped 4 bases from V and 7 bases from J, with 19 bases between. The germline V gene has CDR1 MDHEN and CDR2 SYDVKM. The CDR3: CASSSQGEFWVTQYF. The CDR3 coding sequence is TGTGCCAGCAGTTCTCAGGGTGAATTTTGGGTGACCCAGTACTTC.

This CDR3 reads CASSPPSGQSYEQYF. The CDR3 bases are TGTGCCAGCTCACCACCTAGCGGGCAATCCTACGAGCAGTACTTC. The chain uses TRBV18 and TRBJ2-5; 7 bases map to TRBD2. The DNA end is more similar to TRBJ2-7, so the J call may be wrong. This CDR3 region has 15 residues. Germline V gene sequence: CDR1 KGHSH, CDR2 LQKENI.

V usage is TRBV27 and J usage is TRBJ1-2; TRBD1 is a possible D gene (6 bases). Trimming shortened V by 4 bases and J by 8 bases, and 11 bases separated the two germline ends. CDR3 length equals 12 residues. The germline gives CDR1 MNHEY, CDR2 SMNVEV (reference sequence). CDR3 residues: CASSSTGGGYTF. The CDR3, as DNA: TGTGCCAGCAGTTCGACAGGTGGCGGCTACACCTTC.

This chain links TRBV7-3 with TRBJ2-5, with D possibly matching TRBD2 (8 bases). The ends were cut back, 4 bases at V and 7 bases at J, with 13 bases in the middle. CDR1 SGHTA and CDR2 FQGTGA come from the germline V gene. This CDR3 is 13 amino acids long. The CDR3 sequence: CASSSREGATQYF. CDR3 bases: TGTGCCAGCAGCTCCCGGGAGGGGGCGACCCAGTACTTC.

The J gene is TRBJ1-1, the V gene TRBV5-4; D unclear. V was cut by 5 bases and J by 3 bases, with 14 bases left in between. Germline values: CDR1 SGHNT, CDR2 YYREEE (reference sequence). CDR3 length: 14 amino acids. The CDR3 DNA is TGTGCCAGCAGATGGGCGGGAGGATACACTGAAGCTTTCTTT. Protein sequence: CASRWAGGYTEAFF.

The V and J genes are TRBV9 and TRBJ2-5; no clear D gene. CDR3 length: 16 amino acids. The V end was cut by 0 bases, the J end by 7 bases, with 19 bases between. Germline values: CDR1 SGDLS, CDR2 YYNGEE. The CDR3 is CASSVALMWLVGTQYF. DNA for the CDR3: TGTGCCAGCAGCGTAGCCCTTATGTGGCTAGTCGGGACCCAGTACTTC.

The chain carries TRBV27 and TRBJ1-1; D gene ambiguous. The V gene lost 6 bases and the J gene lost 8 bases, with 10 bases spanning the gap. Germline CDR1 reads MNHEY; CDR2 reads SMNVEV (reference sequence). This CDR3 region has 11 residues. CDR3 residues: CASSQGSEAFF. The CDR3, as DNA: TGTGCCAGCAGCCAAGGTTCCGAAGCTTTCTTT.

Worth noting for this clone: This same CDR3 is encoded by further DNA sequences in the sample. The chain links TRBV27 to TRBJ2-2; D not resolved. This CDR3 comprises 14 residues. Germline V gene data show CDR1 as MNHEY and CDR2 as SMNVEV (reference sequence). Trimming removed 6 bases from V and 0 bases from J, with 8 bases in between. The CDR3 nucleotides are TGTGCCAGCAGAGGGCAGTCGAACACCGGGGAGCTGTTTTTT. It is translated as CASRGQSNTGELFF.

The chain has TRBV23-1 and TRBJ2-5, with 9 nucleotides matching TRBD2. TRBV23-1 counts as an open reading frame of uncertain function. The trim removed 1 base at V and 0 bases at J, leaving 3 bases unmatched. This CDR3 region has 16 residues. CDR3 sequence (DNA): TGCGCCAGCAGTCAATGTAGACTAGCGGACCAAGAGACCCAGTACTTC. Protein: CASSQCRLADQETQYF.

The chain is built from TRBV5-1 and TRBJ2-2; 15 positions match TRBD2. The J segment lost 1 base and the V segment lost 4 bases, leaving 8 bases of the junction unmatched. CDR3 size: 19 residues. Germline-derived CDR1 and CDR2 are SGHRS and YFSETQ. DNA of the CDR3: TGCGCCAGCAGCCAACCCCGGACTAGCGGGAGGGGGAACACCGGGGAGCTGTTTTTT. Translation gives CASSQPRTSGRGNTGELFF.

The chain joins TRBV6-5 to TRBJ1-1; no definite D call. The CDR3 covers 13 residues. Germline-derived CDR1 and CDR2 are MNHEY and SVGAGI. The ends were cut back, 4 bases at V and 3 bases at J, with 9 bases in the middle. The CDR3 reads CASSLYRDTEAFF. DNA of the CDR3: TGTGCCAGCAGTTTGTACAGAGACACTGAAGCTTTCTTT.

V usage is TRBV7-9 and J usage is TRBJ2-7; perhaps TRBD2 as D (6 bases). V dropped 3 bases and J dropped 5 bases, with 17 bases sitting between them. Germline values: CDR1 SEHNR, CDR2 FQNEAQ (reference sequence). The CDR3 spans 15 residues. CDR3 loop: CASSLSSDQRDEQYF. Written as DNA, the CDR3 is TGTGCCAGCAGCTTGTCTAGCGACCAGAGGGACGAGCAGTACTTC.

The rearrangement uses TRBV5-4 and TRBJ1-3; D not certain. The CDR3 runs 16 residues. Germline CDR1 reads SGHNT; CDR2 reads YYREEE (reference sequence). With 6 bases removed from V and 0 bases from J, the gap between germline ends came to 16 bases. In DNA form, the CDR3 reads TGTGCCAGCACCTCCATTAAGGCGAGCTCTGGAAACACCATATATTTT. It codes for CASTSIKASSGNTIYF.

Remarks on this clone: A far more abundant clone sits one base away, making this likely a read error. The chain uses TRBV5-4 and TRBJ2-1; TRBD2 matches 10 bases. The CDR3 is made up of 14 amino acids. The ends lost 4 bases at V and 3 bases at J; junction bases unmatched: 1. Germline assignment: CDR1 SGHNT and CDR2 YYREEE (reference sequence). The CDR3 bases are TGTGCCAGCAGCGTAGCGGGAGGCTACAATGAGCAGTTCTTC. It is translated as CASSVAGGYNEQFF. The complete variable domain, with remaining parts taken from reference TRBV5-4 and TRBJ2-1, reads ETGVTQSPTHLIKTRGQQVTLRCSSQSGHNTVSWYQQALGQGPQFIFQYYREEENGRGNFPPRFSGLQFPNYSSELNVNALELDDSALYLCASSVAGGYNEQFFGPGTRLTVL.

This sequence joins TRBV11-2 and TRBJ2-7, with 7 nucleotides matching TRBD1. In germline, CDR1 is SGHAT, CDR2 FQNNGV. V gave up 5 bases and J gave up 7 bases; unmatched junction bases: 5. The CDR3 contains 12 residues. The CDR3 DNA reads TGTGCCAGCAGCAAAGGGACAGATGAGCAGTACTTC. Translating gives CASSKGTDEQYF.

The chain is built from TRBV4-1 and TRBJ2-1; TRBD2 matches at 10 bases. After removal of 0 bases from V and 8 bases from J, the junction contained 7 bases not matched to a gene. The CDR3 sequence is 16 residues long. Germline-derived CDR1 and CDR2 are MGHRA and YSYEKL. CDR3 region: CASSQEGRLAGDEQFF. CDR3 DNA: TGCGCCAGCAGCCAAGAGGGTCGGCTAGCGGGAGATGAGCAGTTCTTC.

V usage is TRBV6-1 and J usage is TRBJ1-2; no clear D. The CDR3 extends over 17 amino acids. Germline CDR1 and CDR2: MNHNS and SASEGT. The ends were cut back, 0 bases at V and 4 bases at J, with 18 bases in the middle. The CDR3 spells CASSEAPMVVSSYGYTF. The CDR3 region has the DNA TGTGCCAGCAGTGAAGCCCCAATGGTTGTGTCGTCCTATGGCTACACCTTC.

V gene TRBV4-2 combines with J gene TRBJ2-5, with 8 bases matching TRBD2. CDR1 and CDR2 (germline): LGHNA, YNFKEQ. CDR3 length: 16 residues. Trimming at V came to 0 bases and at J to 3 bases, leaving 6 bases not matched to a gene. CDR3 nucleotide sequence: TGTGCCAGCAGCCAAGATCGAGGTAGCGGGGAAGAGACCCAGTACTTC. This codes for CASSQDRGSGEETQYF.